This T cell receptor beta chain emerged from a study of blood T cell repertoires in COVID-19. Study details: Sites in the United States, Italy and Spain provided acute and convalescent COVID-19 samples.

This table comes from immunoSEQ multiplex PCR, and its TCRdb copy is limited to in-frame clones, with some not included. The sample records about 140,000 clones, around nine tenths being singletons. The specimen sequenced was peripheral blood. This receptor was taken from a man in his fifties or sixties with active or convalescent COVID-19.

CDR3 protein: CASSLTGLNNEQFF. The CDR3 bases are TGTGCCAGCAGTCTAACGGGACTTAACAATGAGCAGTTCTTC. The chain recombines TRBV3-1 (or the pseudogene TRBV3-2) with TRBJ2-1; the D gene is possibly TRBD2 (6 bases). Trimming cost V 6 bases and J 5 bases, with 14 bases left between them. The germline gives CDR1 LGHDT, CDR2 YNNKEL (reference sequence). The CDR3 length is 14 residues.